This T cell receptor (beta chain) was captured in a study of blood T cell repertoires in COVID-19. In this sample, this clone turned up once. As originally analysed: The authors estimated nucleated cell counts from reference gene primer amplification. Clones were read by immunoSEQ multiplex PCR, and TCRdb kept only the in-frame ones, dropping some. That table supplies the V and J calls and clone size; D and trimming were determined from the DNA. Of roughly 76,000 clones listed, approximately 90% are singletons. The length of the CDR3 is 15 residues. In germline, CDR1 is KGHSH, CDR2 LQKENI. V was trimmed by 0 bases and J by 2 bases, leaving 10 bases between them.

The chain links TRBV18 to TRBJ1-2, with D unclear. Sequenced input: PBMCs or T cells enriched from blood (not recorded which). This sequence was found in a woman in her forties or fifties with acute COVID-19. In DNA form, the CDR3 reads TGTGCCAGCTCACCACCGGTGAATAGAAACTATGGCTACACCTTC. Translating gives CASSPPVNRNYGYTF.